This TCR beta chain was sequenced in a study of cytomegalovirus exposure and HLA in healthy donors. About the study: From 170 million or so T cells, an earlier analysis saw some 120 million unique TCR beta sequences.

Study-wide results and caveats: Based on reports, TCR beta sequences accurately predicted HLA-A and HLA-B alleles for most subjects.

Primers for the PCR totalled 60 Vbeta and 13 Jbeta. The protocol was immunoSEQ multiplex PCR, while the TCRdb copy is restricted to in-frame clones and leaves out a portion. The sample gives over 130,000 clones, 80% of which show up once; about 2.5% is in the top ten. Per germline, CDR1 SGHRS and CDR2 YFSETQ. The CDR3 spans 15 residues. V shed 0 bases and J shed 3 bases, with 10 bases lying between them. Of note for this clone: Its antigen is still unknown.

The receptor comes from a man aged 50-60 years in good health and CMV-seronegative. Sequencing input: PBMCs. This sequence joins TRBV5-1 and TRBJ2-1, with D possibly matching TRBD2 (5 bases). CDR3 DNA: TGCGCCAGCAGCTTGGAGTTGGCGGGCTACAATGAGCAGTTCTTC. This codes for CASSLELAGYNEQFF.